One sample yielded the 9 T cell receptor beta chains listed below, sequenced in a study of blood T cell repertoires in COVID-19 (TCRdb year 2020). Library preparation used the immunoSEQ multiplex PCR assay. TCRdb provides this immuneACCESS table in a form limited to in-frame rearrangements. Some clones are lacking; in checked studies, under half of them reflect an unresolved V gene, and why the rest are absent is not known. The sample profile shows under 200,000 clones; 86% of them were found once. The ten biggest clones cover under 5% of the sample. Sequencing was carried out using peripheral blood. The source of these receptors is a woman in her seventies with acute or convalescent COVID-19.

This rearrangement joins TRBV10-3 to TRBJ1-2, with 8 bases identical to TRBD1. The CDR3 spans 15 residues. With V trimmed by 3 bases and J by 6 bases, 9 bases remained unmatched. The germline V gene has CDR1 ENHRY and CDR2 SYGVKD. The chain's CDR3 is CAISDYRDRLDGYTF. Here the CDR3 DNA reads TGTGCCATCAGTGACTATCGGGACAGGTTGGATGGCTACACCTTC.

The chain links TRBV28 to TRBJ1-2; D is unresolved. Germline CDR1 and CDR2: MDHEN and SYDVKM. The CDR3 runs to 15 residues. V was trimmed by 3 bases and J by 4 bases, leaving 15 bases between them. CDR3 amino acids: CASSLRSAGFYGYTF. The CDR3 nucleotides are TGTGCCAGCAGTTTGAGATCGGCAGGATTCTATGGCTACACCTTC.

The V call is TRBV7-3, the J call TRBJ2-3; maybe TRBD2 (5 bases). CDR3 length equals 14 residues. The V gene's germline CDR1 is SGHTA and CDR2 FQGTGA. Trimming shortened V by 5 bases and J by 4 bases, and 13 bases separated the two germline ends. The CDR3 reads CASSAGLTPDTQYF. The CDR3 bases are TGTGCCAGCAGCGCCGGACTGACACCAGATACGCAGTATTTT. Variable domain in full (rest from reference TRBV7-3 and TRBJ2-3): GAGVSQTPSNKVTEKGKYVELRCDPISGHTALYWYRQSLGQGPEFLIYFQGTGAADDSGLPNDRFFAVRPEGSVSTLKIQRTERGDSAVYLCASSAGLTPDTQYFGPGTRLTVL.

This clone was counted a few times. The chain joins TRBV5-1 to TRBJ2-2; tentatively, D is TRBD1 (6 bases). The CDR3 loop spans 14 amino acids. V shed 4 bases and J shed 7 bases, with 14 bases lying between them. Germline V gives CDR1 SGHRS, CDR2 YFSETQ. The CDR3 is CASSPNTGLGELFF. The DNA of the CDR3 is TGCGCCAGCAGCCCGAATACAGGGCTCGGGGAGCTGTTTTTT.

The gene calls are TRBV21-1 and TRBJ2-7; no check of the table's D call, TRBD2, against the DNA was made. TRBV21-1 is a listed pseudogene. The CDR3 length is 15 residues. CDR3 coding DNA: TGTGCCAGCAGCAAAGCCCGCGGCACTTTCTACGAGCAGTACTTC. It specifies CASSKARGTFYEQYF.

The chain carries TRBV21-1 and TRBJ2-7; TRBD1, the table's D call, was not compared with the DNA. TRBV21-1 is assigned pseudogene status. The CDR3 runs 17 residues. The chain's CDR3 is CAVRDRGRKKKFYEQYF. CDR3 sequence (DNA): TGTGCCGTACGTGACAGGGGCCGTAAAAAAAAGTTCTACGAGCAGTACTTC.

The CDR3 sequence: CASSLATGGTYEQYF. DNA of the CDR3: TGTGCCAGCAGCTTAGCGACAGGGGGTACCTACGAGCAGTACTTC. The gene calls are TRBV11-3 and TRBJ2-7; 9 nucleotides line up with TRBD1. Losses at the gene ends were 1 base for V and 2 bases for J; bases not matched to a gene: 3. This CDR3 region has 15 residues. In germline, CDR1 is SGHNT, CDR2 YENEEA.

V and J are TRBV19 and TRBJ2-7; 8 nucleotides align to TRBD2. The CDR3 contains 13 residues. Germline CDR1 reads LNHDA; CDR2 reads SQIVND (reference sequence). V lost 6 bases, J lost 2 bases, and 3 bases stayed unmatched. The CDR3 protein is CASSKAGAYEQYF. The CDR3 DNA follows: TGTGCCAGTAGCAAAGCGGGGGCCTACGAGCAGTACTTC.

This chain connects TRBV5-1 to TRBJ2-7; 8 bases map to TRBD1. The CDR3 is made up of 14 amino acids. Trimming cost V 4 bases and J 3 bases; bases outside gene matches: 6. Germline-derived CDR1 and CDR2 are SGHRS and YFSETQ. The CDR3 here is CASSLGDRHYEQYF. For the CDR3, the DNA is TGCGCCAGCAGCCTGGGGGACAGGCACTACGAGCAGTACTTC. Variable domain in full (rest from reference TRBV5-1 and TRBJ2-7): KAGVTQTPRYLIKTRGQQVTLSCSPISGHRSVSWYQQTPGQGLQFLFEYFSETQRNKGNFPGRFSGRQFSNSRSEMNVSTLELGDSALYLCASSLGDRHYEQYFGPGTRLTVT.